Shown below are 5 T cell receptor beta chains from a single sample sequenced in a study of T cells in Graves' hyperthyroidism and ophthalmopathy. Amplification of TCR beta CDR3 regions was performed using RNA transcripts as template. With the HTBI primer set, the TCR CDR3 went through a first round of RT-PCR. TCRdb itself ran the multiplex PCR reads through MiXCR, one entry per CDR3 protein. In the table there are 500,000 or so distinct CDR3 sequences, 17% of which are singletons. The sample consisted of blood. Source of these receptors: a woman in her late teens or twenties with Graves' ophthalmopathy.

This clonotype was observed a handful of times. The chain has TRBV28 and TRBJ2-7; 8 bases are shared with TRBD1. CDR1 and CDR2 from the germline V gene are MDHEN and SYDVKM. J was trimmed by 3 bases and V by 6 bases; bases with no gene match: 7. There are 14 residues in the CDR3. In DNA form, the CDR3 reads TGTGCCAGCAGCCAACGGACAGGGAACTACGAGCAGTACTTC. This translates into CASSQRTGNYEQYF.

V is TRBV12-3 or TRBV12-4 and J is TRBJ2-5, with D tentatively TRBD1 (6 bases). Trimming shortened V by 6 bases and J by 1 base, and 12 bases separated the two germline ends. This CDR3 has 14 residues. CDR3 loop: CASRTLGGQETQYF. In DNA form, the CDR3 reads TGTGCCAGCAGGACCTTAGGGGGCCAAGAGACCCAGTACTTC.

This clonotype was seen repeatedly, ten times or more. The chain combines TRBV27 with TRBJ2-7, with 13 bases matching TRBD2. This CDR3 is 13 amino acids long. Per germline, CDR1 MNHEY and CDR2 SMNVEV (reference sequence). The J segment lost 7 bases and the V segment lost 7 bases, leaving 4 bases of the junction unmatched. Here the CDR3 DNA reads TGTGCCAGCACCGGACTAGCGGGAGCAGAGCAGTACTTC. Residues: CASTGLAGAEQYF.

CDR3 nucleotide sequence: TGCGCCAGCAGCCAAGAGAGACTAGCGGGCGACGAGCAGTACTTC. This encodes CASSQERLAGDEQYF. The V gene is TRBV4-1, the J gene TRBJ2-7, with TRBD2 matching 10 bases. The CDR3 extends over 15 amino acids. The V segment lost 0 bases and the J segment 5 bases; nucleotides outside the gene matches: 4. Germline V CDR1 and CDR2: MGHRA, YSYEKL.

Turning to this clonotype: This may arise from a read error, as a much more abundant clone is one base away. V is TRBV11-2 and J is TRBJ1-3; no clear D. The CDR3 sequence is 16 residues long. CDR1 and CDR2 (germline): SGHAT, FQNNGV. The CDR3 nucleotides are TGTGCCAGCAGCAGACGACCGGCTGGGTCTGGAGACACCATATATTTT. It translates to CASSRRPAGSGDTIYF. Filled out from reference TRBV11-2 and TRBJ1-3, the complete variable domain reads EAGVAQSPRYKIIEKRQSVAFWCNPISGHATLYWYQQILGQGPKLLIQFQNNGVVDDSQLPKDRFSAERLKGVDSTLKIQPAKLEDSAVYLCASSRRPAGSGDTIYFGEGSWLTVV.